Listed here are 30 T cell receptor beta chains from one sample, sequenced in a study of OX40 agonist ivuxolimab in advanced cancers. Clones were sequenced by immunoSEQ multiplex PCR, and TCRdb holds only the in-frame ones, with some missing. The sample shows tens of thousands of clones, roughly 88% of them seen only once. Sequencing used CD4+ or CD8+ T cells sorted from blood, obtained in a trial of the OX40 agonist ivuxolimab. The source is an adult with an advanced solid tumor such as melanoma, head and neck, liver or kidney cancer.

This clone was seen once. The J gene is TRBJ2-1, the V gene TRBV2; 10 bases fit TRBD1. There are 22 residues in the CDR3. Germline loops: CDR1 SNHLY, CDR2 FYNNEI. V trimming: 2 bases; J trimming: 7 bases; junction bases outside the gene matches: 26. The CDR3 loop is CASSEKKLWGGETGGIWNEQFF. In DNA form, the CDR3 reads TGTGCCAGCAGTGAAAAAAAATTGTGGGGAGGTGAGACAGGGGGCATCTGGAATGAGCAGTTCTTC.

This clone was seen only once. This chain connects TRBV19 to TRBJ2-2; 7 positions agree with TRBD1. The CDR3 extends over 13 amino acids. Trimming cost V 2 bases and J 7 bases; bases outside gene matches: 1. Germline V gives CDR1 LNHDA, CDR2 SQIVND (reference sequence). CDR3 region: CASSIQGVGELFF. CDR3 nucleotide sequence: TGTGCCAGTAGTATACAGGGGGTCGGGGAGCTGTTTTTT. Full variable domain (rest looked up from reference TRBV19 and TRBJ2-2): DGGITQSPKYLFRKEGQNVTLSCEQNLNHDAMYWYRQDPGQGLRLIYYSQIVNDFQKGDIAEGYSVSREKKESFPLTVTSAQKNPTAFYLCASSIQGVGELFFGEGSRLTVL.

This clone appeared a few times. The identical CDR3 is also encoded by other nucleotide sequences in the sample. This chain's CDR3 is CATSRDRGPGNTIYF. Written as DNA, the CDR3 is TGTGCCACCAGCAGAGATCGGGGTCCTGGAAACACCATATATTTT. The chain carries TRBV15 and TRBJ1-3; the D is unclear. Per the germline V gene, CDR1 is LNHNV and CDR2 is YYDKDF (reference sequence). V lost 0 bases and J 2 bases, leaving 8 bases between the germline ends. The CDR3 is 15 residues long.

The chain links TRBV10-1 to TRBJ1-1; the match to TRBD1 covers 9 bases. The V gene end was trimmed by 3 bases and the J gene end by 10 bases; junction bases not matched to a gene: 9. The V gene's germline CDR1 is WNHNN and CDR2 SYGVQD (reference sequence). The CDR3 extends over 14 amino acids. The CDR3 loop reads CASSEFRQGGAAFF. The CDR3 coding sequence is TGCGCCAGCAGTGAATTCCGACAGGGGGGGGCAGCTTTCTTT.

The V call is TRBV5-1, the J call TRBJ1-1; TRBD1 matches at 12 bases. The germline V gene has CDR1 SGHRS and CDR2 YFSETQ. This CDR3 contains 16 residues. The trim removed 0 bases at V and 8 bases at J, leaving 8 bases unmatched. The CDR3 DNA is TGCGCCAGCAGCTTGGCCGTGGGACAGGGGGCGAAGGAAGCTTTCTTT. Translated: CASSLAVGQGAKEAFF.

The rearrangement links TRBV5-4 to TRBJ1-3; a possible D gene is TRBD1 (5 bases). The V end was cut by 4 bases, the J end by 0 bases, with 11 bases between. Germline lookup yields CDR1 SGHNT and CDR2 YYREEE (reference sequence). This CDR3 has 15 amino acids. In nucleotides, the CDR3 is TGTGCCAGCAGCCCTATGGACACCTCTGGAAACACCATATATTTT. Protein product: CASSPMDTSGNTIYF.

The chain links TRBV5-4 to TRBJ1-1; D unclear. Trimming took 0 bases from V and 1 from J, leaving 4 bases between them. Germline V CDR1 and CDR2: SGHNT, YYREEE (reference sequence). CDR3 length: 13 residues. CDR3 sequence (DNA): TGTGCCAGCAGCTTGGGAGAGAACACTGAAGCTTTCTTT. It translates to CASSLGENTEAFF.

The genes are TRBV30 and TRBJ2-7; TRBD1 might be the D (6 bases). V lost 5 bases to trimming and J lost 2 bases, with 13 bases between them. The CDR3 contains 13 residues. Germline values: CDR1 GTSNPN, CDR2 SVGIG (reference sequence). CDR3 bases: TGTGCCTGGGGAGACAGGCCCACCTACGAGCAGTACTTC. Translating it yields CAWGDRPTYEQYF.

This rearrangement joins TRBV14 to TRBJ2-3, with a weak D call TRBD2 (5 bases). V gave up 5 bases and J gave up 2 bases, with 20 bases separating them. Germline V gene lookup returns CDR1 SGHDN and CDR2 FVKESK. CDR3 length: 17 amino acids. The CDR3 is CASSKRTGGGFTDTQYF. DNA of the CDR3: TGTGCCAGCAGCAAAAGGACCGGAGGAGGTTTCACAGATACGCAGTATTTT.

This sequence joins TRBV18 and TRBJ1-2; D unclear. This CDR3 spans 13 amino acids. Germline values: CDR1 KGHSH, CDR2 LQKENI. V was shortened by 3 bases and J by 8 bases, with 13 bases between the two germline ends. The CDR3 loop is CASSPSNDGGYTF. The CDR3, as DNA: TGTGCCAGCTCACCTTCTAACGACGGAGGCTACACCTTC.

The CDR3 here is CSAETSAGTDTQYF. The CDR3 DNA reads as TGCAGCGCCGAGACTAGCGCGGGCACAGATACGCAGTATTTT. The chain joins TRBV29-1 to TRBJ2-3; 8 bases align to TRBD2. CDR3 length equals 14 residues. Unmatched junction bases numbered 7, after V lost 7 bases and J lost 1 base. Germline loops: CDR1 SQVTM, CDR2 ANQGSEA.

V and J are TRBV5-4 and TRBJ2-3; D gene uncertain. This CDR3 has 13 amino acids. CDR1 is SGHNT, CDR2 YYREEE, per germline (reference sequence). V dropped 1 base and J dropped 2 bases, with 5 bases sitting between them. The CDR3 DNA is TGTGCCAGCAGCTTGAAAGACACAGATACGCAGTATTTT. As protein: CASSLKDTDTQYF.

Only one count was recorded for this clone. The chain couples TRBV28 to TRBJ2-2; D not resolved. Germline V gene data show CDR1 as MDHEN and CDR2 as SYDVKM. This CDR3 is 14 amino acids long. V was pared by 6 bases and J by 3 bases, with 11 bases between. This chain's CDR3 is CASSVGQDTGELFF. As DNA, the CDR3 is TGTGCCAGCAGCGTCGGGCAGGACACCGGGGAGCTGTTTTTT.

The chain carries TRBV7-9 and TRBJ2-2; D unclear. This CDR3 contains 14 residues. V was pared by 1 base and J by 4 bases, with 7 bases between. Looked up from germline, CDR1 is SEHNR and CDR2 is FQNEAQ (reference sequence). The CDR3: CASSLDIGTGELFF. CDR3 DNA sequence: TGTGCCAGCAGCTTAGACATCGGCACCGGGGAGCTGTTTTTT.

This chain uses TRBV7-2 with TRBJ1-5; tentative D call: TRBD1 (5 bases). CDR1 SGHTA and CDR2 FQGNSA come from the germline V gene. V lost 5 bases to trimming and J lost 6 bases, with 20 bases between them. The CDR3 runs 16 residues. The CDR3 DNA sequence: TGTGCCAGCAGCCCACGGGGGGACCGTCTAAGTCAGCCCCAGCATTTT. As protein: CASSPRGDRLSQPQHF.

This clone appeared once. V and J are TRBV4-1 and TRBJ2-7; 10 nucleotides match TRBD1. After removal of 1 base from V and 1 base from J, the junction contained 7 bases not matched to a gene. The CDR3 length is 17 residues. The germline V gene has CDR1 MGHRA and CDR2 YSYEKL. The CDR3 nucleotides are TGCGCCAGCAGCCAAGGGACAGGGGGGGACCTATCCTACGAGCAGTACTTC. This sequence encodes CASSQGTGGDLSYEQYF.

V and J are TRBV5-1 and TRBJ2-5, with 7 nucleotides matching TRBD1. This CDR3 is built from 15 residues. Germline V gene data show CDR1 as SGHRS and CDR2 as YFSETQ. The V segment lost 4 bases and the J segment 1 base; nucleotides outside the gene matches: 7. As DNA, the CDR3 is TGCGCCAGCAGCCAAAACCCAGGGGGCCAAGAGACCCAGTACTTC. Amino acid sequence: CASSQNPGGQETQYF. The full variable domain, its missing parts supplied by reference TRBV5-1 and TRBJ2-5, is KAGVTQTPRYLIKTRGQQVTLSCSPISGHRSVSWYQQTPGQGLQFLFEYFSETQRNKGNFPGRFSGRQFSNSRSEMNVSTLELGDSALYLCASSQNPGGQETQYFGPGTRLLVL.

The rearrangement joins TRBV29-1 to TRBJ2-7; 9 bases agree with TRBD1. Per germline, CDR1 SQVTM and CDR2 ANQGSEA. Trimming took 6 bases from V and 0 from J; bases not matched to a gene: 6. This CDR3 contains 14 residues. The CDR3 loop is CSVVQGAPSYEQYF. Written as DNA, the CDR3 is TGCAGCGTGGTACAGGGGGCTCCCTCCTACGAGCAGTACTTC.

The chain carries TRBV14 and TRBJ2-1; TRBD2 might be the D (6 bases). This CDR3 is built from 14 residues. In germline, CDR1 is SGHDN, CDR2 FVKESK. V lost 1 base, J lost 10 bases, and 14 bases lay in between. CDR3 in DNA: TGTGCCAGCAGCCAAGTGCGGGGATCTCTGGAGCAGTTCTTC. This sequence encodes CASSQVRGSLEQFF.

The rearrangement uses TRBV27 and TRBJ2-1; D may be TRBD1 (6 bases). V lost 7 bases and J lost 1, with 14 bases in between. This CDR3 region has 15 residues. CDR1 and CDR2 (germline): MNHEY, SMNVEV (reference sequence). The DNA for the CDR3 is TGTGCCAGCAATAGGGTAGGGGGTTCCTACAATGAGCAGTTCTTC. Its translation: CASNRVGGSYNEQFF.

The rearrangement joins TRBV18 to TRBJ2-1; 7 nucleotides line up with TRBD1. With V trimmed by 6 bases and J by 3 bases, 8 bases remained unmatched. CDR1 is KGHSH, CDR2 LQKENI, per germline. The CDR3 totals 15 residues. The CDR3 nucleotides read TGTGCCAGCTCGCAGACAGGGTCCATCTACAATGAGCAGTTCTTC. Translation: CASSQTGSIYNEQFF.

The chain joins TRBV6-1 to TRBJ1-1, with no clear D. The V gene's germline CDR1 is MNHNS and CDR2 SASEGT. This CDR3 comprises 13 residues. V lost 7 bases, J lost 0 bases, and 9 bases lay in between. The CDR3 DNA is TGTGCCAGCACCGTAAATTTGAACACTGAAGCTTTCTTT. Amino acid sequence: CASTVNLNTEAFF.

The sample holds one count of this clone. This rearrangement joins TRBV30 to TRBJ1-1; TRBD1 matches at 7 bases. CDR1 is GTSNPN, CDR2 SVGIG, per germline (reference sequence). Trimming at V came to 1 base and at J to 5 bases, leaving 7 bases not matched to a gene. The CDR3 extends over 14 amino acids. CDR3 nucleotide sequence: TGTGCCTGGAGTGCGGGAGGGGGCCTAACTGAAGCTTTCTTT. It is translated as CAWSAGGGLTEAFF.

V usage is TRBV5-1 and J usage is TRBJ2-1; a weak D match, TRBD1 (5 bases). CDR1 and CDR2 from the germline V gene are SGHRS and YFSETQ. This CDR3 has 15 residues. V was trimmed by 4 bases and J by 0 bases, leaving 11 bases between them. The DNA of the CDR3 is TGCGCCAGCAGCAAGGACACTAACTCCTACAATGAGCAGTTCTTC. As protein: CASSKDTNSYNEQFF.

The CDR3 sequence is CASSPNRGANTEAFF. CDR3 coding DNA: TGTGCCAGCAGTCCAAACAGGGGAGCGAACACTGAAGCTTTCTTT. The chain links TRBV28 to TRBJ1-1; 7 nucleotides align to TRBD1. Germline trimming cut 5 bases from V and 1 base from J; bases unmatched to any gene: 7. The V gene's germline CDR1 is MDHEN and CDR2 SYDVKM. The CDR3 is made up of 15 amino acids.

The chain couples TRBV9 to TRBJ2-1; 8 positions match TRBD2. The CDR3 loop spans 17 amino acids. Germline V lookup: CDR1 SGDLS, CDR2 YYNGEE. V lost 7 bases and J lost 4; bases outside the gene matches: 16. The CDR3 loop reads CASGTGGGAGDYNEQFF. The CDR3 region has the DNA TGTGCCAGCGGCACGGGGGGTGGAGCGGGAGATTACAATGAGCAGTTCTTC.

V gene TRBV27 combines with J gene TRBJ1-6; 11 bases line up with TRBD1. V shed 8 bases, J shed 9 bases, and the junction held 6 bases outside the gene matches. Germline V gives CDR1 MNHEY, CDR2 SMNVEV (reference sequence). The CDR3 consists of 14 residues. The CDR3, as DNA: TGTGCCAGCGGACGGACAGGGGGCGGTTCACCCCTCCACTTT. The encoded protein is CASGRTGGGSPLHF.

The rearrangement links TRBV6-6 to TRBJ1-1, with D perhaps TRBD1 (6 bases). CDR3 length: 13 amino acids. Germline V gene sequence: CDR1 MNHNY, CDR2 SVGAGI (reference sequence). Trimming took 6 bases from V and 6 from J, leaving 14 bases between them. CDR3 sequence: CASSQDSLPEAFF. In DNA form, the CDR3 reads TGTGCCAGCAGCCAGGACAGCCTTCCTGAAGCTTTCTTT.

The chain employs TRBV5-1 and TRBJ2-7, with D tentatively TRBD1 (6 bases). There are 15 residues in the CDR3. The V end was cut by 2 bases, the J end by 4 bases, with 16 bases between. The germline CDR1 and CDR2 sequences are SGHRS and YFSETQ. This chain's CDR3 is CASSLAPGTSYEQYF. The DNA for the CDR3 is TGCGCCAGCAGCTTAGCGCCCGGGACAAGTTACGAGCAGTACTTC. The full variable domain, completed using reference TRBV5-1 and TRBJ2-7, is KAGVTQTPRYLIKTRGQQVTLSCSPISGHRSVSWYQQTPGQGLQFLFEYFSETQRNKGNFPGRFSGRQFSNSRSEMNVSTLELGDSALYLCASSLAPGTSYEQYFGPGTRLTVT.

The rearrangement uses TRBV19 and TRBJ2-1; tentative D call: TRBD1 (5 bases). V lost 3 bases and J lost 2, with 17 bases in between. CDR3 length: 17 amino acids. Per the germline V gene, CDR1 is LNHDA and CDR2 is SQIVND (reference sequence). The CDR3 spells CASSMGQGFFPYNEQFF. CDR3 nucleotides: TGTGCCAGTAGTATGGGGCAGGGCTTCTTCCCCTACAATGAGCAGTTCTTC.